This T cell receptor beta chain originates from a study of HIV-infected patients and healthy controls. Study conclusions and caveats: Compared with controls, mean Gini indices were significantly raised in HIV-infected repertoires, possibly indicating oligoclonality.

CDR1 KGHDR and CDR2 SFDVKD come from the germline V gene. Trimming cost V 9 bases and J 0 bases, with 17 bases left between them. There are 16 residues in the CDR3. The repertoire came from unfractionated whole blood and reflected all unsorted peripheral T cells. Reverse transcription used 450 to 550 ng RNA and constant-region primers for alpha and beta. Each of the alpha and beta chains got its own library through chain-specific third strand synthesis with indices. Each CDR3 protein is one row after TCRdb ran MiXCR on the 5' RACE reads. The sample holds 9,500 to 13,000 distinct CDR3 sequences; 5.2% are singletons and the top ten take less than 15%. Details on this clonotype: No antigen is known for it.

This material consisted of blood, taken before antiretroviral therapy. The rearrangement joins TRBV24-1 to TRBJ2-1; D tentatively reads TRBD1 or TRBD2 (6 bases each). This TCR came from an adult with HIV infection. The CDR3, as DNA: TGTGCCACCGGGGGCCCGGGGGTCGTCTCCTACAATGAGCAGTTCTTC. Translated: CATGGPGVVSYNEQFF.